The 14 T cell receptor beta chains reported below all come from one sample, sequenced in a study of vaccination and CD4 T cells after COVID-19. Cultured CD4+ T cells had their DNA profiled by the Oncomine TCR Beta short-read assay. TCRdb independently ran MiXCR on the PCR reads; one entry per CDR3 protein. Here the sample spans around 16,000 distinct CDR3 sequences, approximately 81% being singletons. This sample's treatment: roughly 11-day PBMC culture with coronavirus spike peptide pools or control peptides (ViraFEST assay). What these receptors recognize is not known. Specimen: CD4+ T cells from blood, cultured in vitro, collected after SARS-CoV-2 vaccination. The receptors were gathered from a human donor who received a COVID-19 vaccine.

The chain combines TRBV20-1 with TRBJ2-3, with 9 nucleotides matching TRBD2. The germline V gene has CDR1 DFQATT and CDR2 SNEGSKA (reference sequence). CDR3 length equals 16 residues. After removal of 1 base from V and 2 bases from J, the junction contained 7 bases not matched to a gene. The DNA of the CDR3 is TGCAGTGCTAGAGTGTCGCGGGGGGGCTCCACAGATACGCAGTATTTT. Its translation: CSARVSRGGSTDTQYF.

Relative to its sample, this clonotype is medium-sized (0.01 to 0.1%). The V call is TRBV20-1, the J call TRBJ1-5; TRBD1 might be the D (5 bases). Per the germline V gene, CDR1 is DFQATT and CDR2 is SNEGSKA (reference sequence). Trimming took 0 bases from V and 3 from J, leaving 12 bases between them. The CDR3 consists of 15 residues. The CDR3 region has the DNA TGCAGTGCTAGAGATGGTGCCAGGGACAATCAGCCCCAGCATTTT. The encoded protein is CSARDGARDNQPQHF.

The V call is TRBV11-2, the J call TRBJ2-5; 8 bases map to TRBD2. V dropped 4 bases and J dropped 7; count of bases not matched to a gene: 5. From germline, CDR1 is SGHAT and CDR2 FQNNGV. The CDR3 extends over 13 amino acids. CDR3 residues: CASSSSSGGTQYF. DNA for the CDR3: TGTGCCAGCAGCTCTTCCAGCGGGGGGACCCAGTACTTC.

This clonotype was detected only once. CDR3 residues: CASNREWSYGYTF. The CDR3 DNA sequence: TGTGCCAGTAACAGGGAATGGAGCTATGGCTACACCTTC. The chain has TRBV19 and TRBJ1-2, with D possibly being TRBD1 (6 bases). There are 13 residues in the CDR3. Trimming took off 7 bases at V and 4 bases at J, with 13 bases between the two ends. Germline lookup yields CDR1 LNHDA and CDR2 SQIVND (reference sequence).

The V call is TRBV20-1, the J call TRBJ2-5; D assignment may be TRBD1 or TRBD2 (6 bases each). The CDR3 extends over 14 amino acids. Trimming left V 3 bases short and J 4 bases short, with 15 bases between. Germline CDR1 and CDR2: DFQATT and SNEGSKA (reference sequence). The CDR3 DNA is TGCAGTGCTAGTCCGGGGGCGCGACTAGAGACCCAGTACTTC. Translation: CSASPGARLETQYF.

Only one count was recorded for this clonotype. This chain uses TRBV27 with TRBJ1-4; D is unclear. The CDR3 runs 13 residues. Germline loops: CDR1 MNHEY, CDR2 SMNVEV (reference sequence). Trimming shortened V by 5 bases and J by 4 bases, and 8 bases separated the two germline ends. CDR3 loop: CASSRGLNEKLFF. DNA of the CDR3: TGTGCCAGCAGTCGCGGCCTTAATGAAAAACTGTTTTTT.

The V gene is TRBV2, the J gene TRBJ2-7, with 7 bases matching TRBD1. The CDR3 runs 13 residues. Germline V gene data show CDR1 as SNHLY and CDR2 as FYNNEI. The junction had 6 bases not matched to a gene; V was cut back by 8 bases and J by 2 bases. The CDR3 protein is CASETGSAYEQYF. The CDR3 DNA sequence: TGTGCCAGCGAGACAGGGTCCGCCTACGAGCAGTACTTC. The variable domain in full, with the rest retrieved from reference TRBV2 and TRBJ2-7, is EPEVTQTPSHQVTQMGQEVILRCVPISNHLYFYWYRQILGQKVEFLVSFYNNEISEKSEIFDDQFSVERPDGSNFTLKIRSTKLEDSAMYFCASETGSAYEQYFGPGTRLTVT.

The V call is TRBV29-1, the J call TRBJ1-2, with D possibly matching TRBD1 (5 bases). The CDR3 is 13 residues long. The germline V gene has CDR1 SQVTM and CDR2 ANQGSEA. Trimming removed 5 bases from V and 4 bases from J, with 14 bases in between. For the CDR3, the DNA is TGCAGCGTTCGGTCCAGGGAGGCCTATGGCTACACCTTC. Translating gives CSVRSREAYGYTF.

The rearrangement links TRBV14 to TRBJ2-3; D possibly corresponds to TRBD1 (6 bases). Germline loops: CDR1 SGHDN, CDR2 FVKESK. This CDR3 has 14 residues. The V and J ends lost 9 bases and 0 bases respectively, with 13 bases between them. The CDR3 nucleotides read TGTGCCAGTTCCCCGGGACAAAGCACAGATACGCAGTATTTT. Residues: CASSPGQSTDTQYF.

This sequence joins TRBV6-5 and TRBJ1-2; TRBD1 matches 7 bases. Germline CDR1 MNHEY, CDR2 SVGAGI. The V and J ends lost 2 bases and 0 bases, in that order; junction bases with no gene match: 6. This CDR3 has 16 residues. In nucleotides, the CDR3 is TGTGCCAGCAGTTACCAGGGGGGACGGACTAACTATGGCTACACCTTC. As protein: CASSYQGGRTNYGYTF.

The chain has TRBV27 and TRBJ1-5, with D maybe TRBD1 (6 bases). The germline V gene encodes CDR1 MNHEY and CDR2 SMNVEV (reference sequence). The CDR3 spans 16 residues. V lost 1 base to trimming and J lost 2 bases, with 12 bases between them. The CDR3 is CASSLYGRGGNQPQHF. DNA of the CDR3: TGTGCCAGCAGTTTATATGGCAGGGGAGGCAATCAGCCCCAGCATTTT.

The rearrangement links TRBV20-1 to TRBJ2-7; TRBD1 matches at 7 bases. The CDR3 sequence is 12 residues long. Germline assignment: CDR1 DFQATT and CDR2 SNEGSKA (reference sequence). The junction had 3 bases not matched to a gene; V was cut back by 5 bases and J by 2 bases. As DNA, the CDR3 is TGCAGTGCTCGAGGACAGGCCTACGAGCAGTACTTC. Translation gives CSARGQAYEQYF.

This clonotype was counted only a few times. The chain has TRBV7-2 and TRBJ2-2; TRBD2 agrees at 10 bases. V gave up 5 bases and J gave up 6 bases; unmatched junction bases: 6. This CDR3 has 15 amino acids. Germline V gene data show CDR1 as SGHTA and CDR2 as FQGNSA. This CDR3 reads CASSRAGGLAGELFF. In DNA form, the CDR3 reads TGTGCCAGCAGCAGAGCGGGGGGGCTAGCCGGGGAGCTGTTTTTT.

The genes are TRBV20-1 and TRBJ2-5; 8 bases fit TRBD1. The germline gives CDR1 DFQATT, CDR2 SNEGSKA (reference sequence). The CDR3 length is 14 residues. The V gene end was trimmed by 6 bases and the J gene end by 2 bases; junction bases not matched to a gene: 8. CDR3 bases: TGCAGTGCCGAGACCGGACAGGGTCAAGAGACCCAGTACTTC. Amino acid sequence: CSAETGQGQETQYF.